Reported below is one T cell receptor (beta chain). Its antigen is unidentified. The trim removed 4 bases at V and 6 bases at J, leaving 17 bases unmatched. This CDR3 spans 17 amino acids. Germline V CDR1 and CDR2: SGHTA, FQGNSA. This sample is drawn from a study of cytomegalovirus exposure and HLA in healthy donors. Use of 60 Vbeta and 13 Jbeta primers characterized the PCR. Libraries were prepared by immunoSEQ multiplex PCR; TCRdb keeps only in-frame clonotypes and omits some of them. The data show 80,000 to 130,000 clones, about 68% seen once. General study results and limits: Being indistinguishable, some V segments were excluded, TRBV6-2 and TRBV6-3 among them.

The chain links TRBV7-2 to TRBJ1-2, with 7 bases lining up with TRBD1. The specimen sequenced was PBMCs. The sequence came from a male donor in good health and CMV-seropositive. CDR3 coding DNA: TGTGCCAGCAGCTCTGGGCTTTTCAGGGGGATGATTAATGGCTACACCTTC. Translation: CASSSGLFRGMINGYTF. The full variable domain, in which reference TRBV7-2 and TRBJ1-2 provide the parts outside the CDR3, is GAGVSQSPSNKVTEKGKDVELRCDPISGHTALYWYRQSLGQGLEFLIYFQGNSAPDKSGLPSDRFSAERTGGSVSTLTIQRTQQEDSAVYLCASSSGLFRGMINGYTFGSGTRLTVV.